The 9 T cell receptor beta chains below were found in one sample sequenced in a study of blood T cell repertoires in COVID-19. Assay: immunoSEQ multiplex PCR; the TCRdb copy retains only in-frame clones and omits some. The sample lists a few hundred thousand clones; around 85% were seen once. Sequencing was carried out using PBMCs or T cells enriched from blood (not recorded which). These receptors all come from a woman aged 40 to 49 who had recovered from COVID-19.

This clone was recorded many times. V and J are TRBV7-9 and TRBJ1-6, with D maybe TRBD1 (5 bases). V was shortened by 11 bases and J by 7 bases, with 15 bases between the two germline ends. The CDR3 sequence is 13 residues long. Per the germline V gene, CDR1 is SEHNR and CDR2 is FQNEAQ (reference sequence). The CDR3, as DNA: TGTGCCCTACAGACCGGGGGGAATTCACCCCTCCACTTT. Amino acids: CALQTGGNSPLHF.

The chain combines TRBV7-2 with TRBJ2-3; TRBD2 matches 10 bases. Germline V gene lookup returns CDR1 SGHTA and CDR2 FQGNSA. The CDR3 has 16 amino acids. V lost 3 bases and J lost 3; bases outside the gene matches: 6. CDR3: CASSLQGLAVTDTQYF. The CDR3 DNA reads TGTGCCAGCAGCTTGCAAGGACTAGCGGTTACAGATACGCAGTATTTT.

The chain links TRBV7-6 to TRBJ1-6; D may be TRBD1 (5 bases). This CDR3 contains 15 residues. The V and J ends lost 5 bases and 9 bases respectively, with 17 bases between them. Germline V CDR1 and CDR2: SGHVS, FNYEAQ. CDR3 sequence (DNA): TGTGCCAGCAGCCCCCGGGGCTCCGGGGGTTCACCCCTCCACTTT. The encoded protein is CASSPRGSGGSPLHF.

The V call is TRBV4-3, the J call TRBJ2-7; D unclear. This CDR3 comprises 14 residues. The V and J ends lost 3 bases and 1 base respectively, with 10 bases between them. Germline V CDR1 and CDR2: LGHNA, YSLEER. CDR3 amino acids: CASSHLVGSYEQYF. Written as DNA, the CDR3 is TGCGCCAGCAGCCATCTAGTCGGTTCCTACGAGCAGTACTTC.

The chain employs TRBV6-5 and TRBJ2-1; 11 bases line up with TRBD2. CDR1 and CDR2 from the germline V gene are MNHEY and SVGAGI. The CDR3 length is 15 residues. V lost 7 bases, J lost 6 bases, and 8 bases stayed unmatched. Written as DNA, the CDR3 is TGTGCCAGCAAAAGGACTAGCGGGTCCGCCAATGAGCAGTTCTTC. Translating it yields CASKRTSGSANEQFF.

V is TRBV6-5 and J is TRBJ2-7, with D tentatively TRBD1 (5 bases). The CDR3 has 14 residues. The ends were cut back, 2 bases at V and 0 bases at J, with 8 bases in the middle. CDR1 is MNHEY and CDR2 is SVGAGI in the germline V gene. In DNA, the CDR3 is TGTGCCAGCAGTTACGATGACAGCTCCTACGAGCAGTACTTC. It translates to CASSYDDSSYEQYF.

V gene TRBV29-1 combines with J gene TRBJ2-1; 9 bases fit TRBD2. Unmatched junction bases numbered 6, after V lost 0 bases and J lost 0 bases. This CDR3 has 17 amino acids. Germline lookup yields CDR1 SQVTM and CDR2 ANQGSEA. The CDR3 is CSVEDSTSGYSYNEQFF. The DNA of the CDR3 is TGCAGCGTTGAAGATTCCACTAGCGGGTACTCCTACAATGAGCAGTTCTTC.

The genes are TRBV14 and TRBJ1-4, with D unclear. The germline gives CDR1 SGHDN, CDR2 FVKESK. Trimming pared 5 bases from V and 13 bases from J, leaving 14 bases between. This CDR3 is 12 amino acids long. This CDR3 reads CASSLDYMRLFF. The CDR3 DNA reads TGTGCCAGCAGCTTGGACTATATGAGACTGTTTTTT.

The CDR3 here is CASSRGGAGQPQHF. The CDR3 DNA is TGTGCCAGCAGCCGAGGGGGCGCAGGACAGCCCCAGCATTTT. This chain joins TRBV27 and TRBJ1-5; 7 bases match TRBD1. The CDR3 contains 14 residues. The V gene's germline CDR1 is MNHEY and CDR2 SMNVEV (reference sequence). Trimming removed 6 bases from V and 7 bases from J; junction bases left unmatched: 9.